This entry describes one TCR beta chain. The antigen remains undetermined. Sequencing involved patients with CD8+CD57+ cell expansion previously shown by flow cytometry. By the time of blood sampling, patients had still received no therapy. The entry originates in a study of CD8+CD57+ T cells in acquired aplastic anemia. At the level of the study: The sorted CD4+ and CD8+ cells yielded an average around 3.2 ug of DNA.

Genomic DNA provided the template from which TCR beta VDJ and CDR3 profiles were obtained. TCRdb ran MiXCR on the reads and lists one entry per CDR3 protein. The sample has hundreds of thousands of distinct CDR3 sequences; 25% to 40% are singletons. Study-wide results and limits: Both patients and controls carried the same twenty-nine CD8+ CDR3 sequences.

This sequence was found in a human donor with aplastic anemia. The sequencing sample was made of sorted CD4+, CD8+, or CD8+CD57+ T cells (not recorded which) from PBMCs.

This CDR3 reads CAISDWDTNYNEQFF. CDR3 sequence (DNA): TGTGCCATCAGTGATTGGGACACAAACTACAATGAGCAGTTCTTC. The V gene is TRBV10-3, the J gene TRBJ2-1; TRBD1 is a possible D gene (6 bases). The CDR3 has 15 amino acids. Germline CDR1 and CDR2: ENHRY and SYGVKD. V lost 3 bases to trimming and J lost 3 bases, with 12 bases between them.